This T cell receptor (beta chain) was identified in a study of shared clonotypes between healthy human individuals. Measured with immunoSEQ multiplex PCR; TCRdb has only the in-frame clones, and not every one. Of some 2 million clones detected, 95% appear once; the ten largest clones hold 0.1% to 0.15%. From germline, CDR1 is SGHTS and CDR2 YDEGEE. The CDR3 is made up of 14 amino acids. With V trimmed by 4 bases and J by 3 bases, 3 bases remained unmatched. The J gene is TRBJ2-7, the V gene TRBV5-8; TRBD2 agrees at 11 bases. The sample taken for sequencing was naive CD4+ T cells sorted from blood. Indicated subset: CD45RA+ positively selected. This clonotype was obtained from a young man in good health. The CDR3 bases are TGTGCCAGCAGCGGGACTAGCGGAATCTACGAGCAGTACTTC. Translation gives CASSGTSGIYEQYF.